This T cell receptor beta chain comes out of a study of CD8+ T cells in alopecia areata. The wider study: Those treated were given oral tofacitinib at 5 to 10 mg twice daily. After 6 to 18 months of tofacitinib, follow-up continued 6 months off drug.

As for treatment: oral pan-JAK inhibitor, 5-10 mg twice daily. RNA was isolated and reverse transcribed to cDNA, the sequencing template. The repertoire was sequenced with immunoSEQ multiplex PCR; TCRdb's copy has only in-frame clones and lacks some. The sample shows approximately 300,000 clones, roughly 64% of them seen only once. V trimming: 6 bases; J trimming: 6 bases; junction bases outside the gene matches: 14. The V gene's germline CDR1 is SQVTM and CDR2 ANQGSEA. The CDR3 extends over 15 amino acids. This clone was detected only a few times. The chain couples TRBV29-1 to TRBJ1-2; TRBD1 aligns across 9 bases. This receptor was obtained from a human donor with alopecia areata. Source: CD4+ T cells sorted from blood, taken at week 24, from a patient treated with tofacitinib. The CDR3: CSVHLPGQGGNGYTF. CDR3 DNA sequence: TGCAGCGTCCACCTGCCGGGACAGGGAGGGAATGGCTACACCTTC.